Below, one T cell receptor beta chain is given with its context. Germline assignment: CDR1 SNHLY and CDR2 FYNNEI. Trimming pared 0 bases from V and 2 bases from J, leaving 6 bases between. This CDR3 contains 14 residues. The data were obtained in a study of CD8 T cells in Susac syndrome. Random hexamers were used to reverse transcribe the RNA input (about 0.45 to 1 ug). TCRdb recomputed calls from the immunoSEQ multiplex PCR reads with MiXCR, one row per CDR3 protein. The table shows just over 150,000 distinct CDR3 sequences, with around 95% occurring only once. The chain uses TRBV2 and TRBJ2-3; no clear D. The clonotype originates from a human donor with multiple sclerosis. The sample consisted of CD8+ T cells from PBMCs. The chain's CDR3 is CASSEARTTDTQYF. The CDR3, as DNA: TGTGCCAGCAGTGAAGCAAGGACCACAGATACGCAGTATTTT.